This T cell receptor (beta chain) was identified during a study of cytomegalovirus exposure and HLA in healthy donors. General study points: Per a later analysis, HLA-associated TCR beta chains showed more clonal expansion than other, equally common TCR beta chains.

Donors in the study were healthy people who gave bone marrow. PCR was performed using 60 Vbeta and 13 Jbeta primers. This table comes from immunoSEQ multiplex PCR, and its TCRdb copy is limited to in-frame clones, with some not included. Here the sample table reports around 76,000 clones. V gave up 1 base and J gave up 4 bases, with 10 bases separating them. Germline V gene lookup returns CDR1 LNHDA and CDR2 SQIVND (reference sequence). The CDR3 sequence is 14 residues long. A remark on this clone: Its target is not known.

What was sequenced was PBMCs. The chain is built from TRBV19 and TRBJ1-1, with D hard to call. This clonotype was sampled from a man aged 40-49 years in good health and CMV-seronegative. The CDR3 sequence: CASSIGQVGTEAFF. The CDR3 DNA sequence: TGTGCCAGTAGTATAGGACAAGTGGGCACTGAAGCTTTCTTT.